A single sample is the source of the 23 T cell receptor beta chains below, sequenced in a study of blood T cell repertoires in COVID-19. Clones were sequenced by immunoSEQ multiplex PCR, and TCRdb holds only the in-frame ones, with some missing. Of 200,000 to 250,000 clones in the sample, around 88% are singletons; the top ten hold 1.5%. Sequencing was done on a sample of peripheral blood. Source of these receptors: a man between 18 and 35 years old with active or convalescent COVID-19.

The gene calls are TRBV11-2 and TRBJ2-1; perhaps TRBD1 as D (6 bases). Germline V gene data show CDR1 as SGHAT and CDR2 as FQNNGV. The CDR3 totals 18 residues. Trimming removed 6 bases at V and 0 bases at J, with 21 bases between. The CDR3, as DNA: TGTGCCAGCAGGATGGGGGCCGGCGGCGGTATCTCCTACAATGAGCAGTTCTTC. It yields the protein CASRMGAGGGISYNEQFF. Complete variable domain (other parts from reference TRBV11-2 and TRBJ2-1): EAGVAQSPRYKIIEKRQSVAFWCNPISGHATLYWYQQILGQGPKLLIQFQNNGVVDDSQLPKDRFSAERLKGVDSTLKIQPAKLEDSAVYLCASRMGAGGGISYNEQFFGPGTRLTVL.

V and J are TRBV3-1 (or the pseudogene TRBV3-2) and TRBJ1-4; 7 bases align to TRBD1. The CDR3 runs to 14 residues. With 2 bases clipped from V and 3 bases from J, the junction kept 0 bases outside the gene matches. Looked up from germline, CDR1 is LGHDT and CDR2 is YNNKEL (reference sequence). This CDR3 is CASSQRGPNEKLFF. Here the CDR3 DNA reads TGTGCCAGCAGCCAAAGGGGGCCTAATGAAAAACTGTTTTTT.

V and J are TRBV5-6 and TRBJ2-7; D is perhaps TRBD1 (6 bases). Deletions cut 0 bases from V and 1 base from J, with 17 bases between. The CDR3 sequence is 17 residues long. Germline CDR1 SGHDT, CDR2 YYEEEE. CDR3 DNA sequence: TGTGCCAGCAGCTTGGCCAGGCAGGGGATAAGGTCCTACGAGCAGTACTTC. Translation: CASSLARQGIRSYEQYF.

The chain links TRBV20-1 to TRBJ1-1, with D hard to call. Germline CDR1 DFQATT, CDR2 SNEGSKA (reference sequence). The V end was cut by 7 bases, the J end by 1 base, with 7 bases between. This CDR3 is built from 11 residues. CDR3: CSGGQNTEAFF. The DNA of the CDR3 is TGCAGTGGTGGGCAGAACACTGAAGCTTTCTTT.

V gene TRBV30 combines with J gene TRBJ2-7; 7 bases are a match to TRBD2. V dropped 2 bases and J dropped 5; count of bases not matched to a gene: 9. Per germline, CDR1 GTSNPN and CDR2 SVGIG (reference sequence). The CDR3 has 14 amino acids. Here the CDR3 reads CAWSPSKLANEQYF. The CDR3 DNA sequence: TGTGCCTGGAGTCCAAGCAAACTAGCGAACGAGCAGTACTTC.

The rearrangement links TRBV9 to TRBJ2-1; perhaps TRBD1 as D (6 bases). Germline lookup yields CDR1 SGDLS and CDR2 YYNGEE. The V and J ends lost 1 base and 4 bases respectively, with 12 bases between them. The CDR3 is made up of 15 amino acids. The DNA for the CDR3 is TGTGCCAGCAGCGTACAGGGGCTGAATTACAATGAGCAGTTCTTC. It yields the protein CASSVQGLNYNEQFF.

The chain uses TRBV28 and TRBJ2-2, with 7 positions matching TRBD1. With V trimmed by 3 bases and J by 4 bases, 11 bases remained unmatched. Germline lookup yields CDR1 MDHEN and CDR2 SYDVKM. The CDR3 runs 17 residues. CDR3 in amino acids: CASSLGTALVGTGELFF. CDR3 bases: TGTGCCAGCAGTTTGGGGACAGCCCTCGTAGGCACCGGGGAGCTGTTTTTT.

V usage is TRBV7-8 and J usage is TRBJ1-3; 8 nucleotides line up with TRBD1. Per the germline V gene, CDR1 is SGHVS and CDR2 is FQNEAQ. The CDR3 runs to 14 residues. Losses at the gene ends were 5 bases for V and 1 base for J; bases not matched to a gene: 1. The chain's CDR3 is CASSNRGSGNTIYF. The DNA of the CDR3 is TGTGCCAGCAGCAACAGGGGGTCTGGAAACACCATATATTTT. The variable domain in full, completed from reference TRBV7-8 and TRBJ1-3, reads GAGVSQSPRYKVAKRGQDVALRCDPISGHVSLFWYQQALGQGPEFLTYFQNEAQLDKSGLPSDRFFAERPEGSVSTLKIQRTQQEDSAVYLCASSNRGSGNTIYFGEGSWLTVV.

V gene TRBV6-5 combines with J gene TRBJ1-6; 9 bases are shared with TRBD1. Trimming at V came to 6 bases and at J to 8 bases, leaving 8 bases not matched to a gene. The CDR3 has 15 amino acids. Looked up from germline, CDR1 is MNHEY and CDR2 is SVGAGI. CDR3 amino acids: CASSLQGARDSPLHF. The CDR3 DNA reads as TGTGCCAGCAGCCTACAGGGGGCGCGTGATTCACCCCTCCACTTT.

V is TRBV28 and J is TRBJ2-7, with TRBD1 as a possible D gene (6 bases). V gave up 6 bases and J gave up 2 bases, with 17 bases separating them. Germline CDR1 and CDR2: MDHEN and SYDVKM. The CDR3 totals 15 residues. The CDR3 DNA is TGTGCCAGCAGCTCACAGGGCCAGGGGACCTACGAGCAGTACTTC. Translated: CASSSQGQGTYEQYF.

The chain links TRBV19 to TRBJ2-7; D perhaps matches TRBD2 (5 bases). Germline CDR1 and CDR2: LNHDA and SQIVND (reference sequence). V gave up 3 bases and J gave up 2 bases, with 11 bases separating them. The CDR3 runs to 14 residues. The CDR3 region is CASSILAGTYEQYF. The CDR3 DNA reads as TGTGCCAGTAGTATCTTGGCGGGCACCTACGAGCAGTACTTC.

This chain links TRBV19 with TRBJ1-5; possibly TRBD1 for D (5 bases). Germline V gene lookup returns CDR1 LNHDA and CDR2 SQIVND (reference sequence). V was trimmed by 7 bases and J by 2 bases, leaving 15 bases between them. This CDR3 has 15 amino acids. Here the CDR3 reads CASTPLPGGNQPQHF. The CDR3 nucleotides read TGTGCCAGTACCCCCCTTCCGGGGGGCAATCAGCCCCAGCATTTT.

J is TRBJ2-7 and V is TRBV28, with D possibly TRBD1 on 6 matching bases. Germline V gene data show CDR1 as MDHEN and CDR2 as SYDVKM. CDR3 length equals 13 residues. The V end lost 2 bases, the J end lost 6 bases, and 11 bases lay between the germline ends. CDR3 sequence: CASSLLVGGEQYF. CDR3 nucleotides: TGTGCCAGCAGTTTACTTGTAGGGGGCGAGCAGTACTTC.

This clone was detected only once. The chain employs TRBV7-2 and TRBJ2-5; 7 nucleotides match TRBD2. V shed 4 bases, J shed 1 base, and the junction held 6 bases outside the gene matches. The CDR3 consists of 15 residues. Germline values: CDR1 SGHTA, CDR2 FQGNSA. CDR3 amino acids: CASSWAASGQETQYF. Written as DNA, the CDR3 is TGTGCCAGCAGCTGGGCGGCTAGCGGCCAAGAGACCCAGTACTTC.

This clone was seen a few times. The V and J genes are TRBV19 and TRBJ1-1; D is unresolved. V was cut by 1 base and J by 1 base, with 10 bases left in between. Germline V CDR1 and CDR2: LNHDA, SQIVND (reference sequence). The CDR3 sequence is 15 residues long. CDR3 bases: TGTGCCAGTAGTATAGTCAAGGGAGGGAACACTGAAGCTTTCTTT. It translates to CASSIVKGGNTEAFF.

The V and J genes are TRBV5-1 and TRBJ2-3; TRBD1 might be the D (6 bases). The CDR3 runs 14 residues. Trimming took 4 bases from V and 4 from J, leaving 13 bases between them. CDR1 SGHRS and CDR2 YFSETQ come from the germline V gene. The CDR3 is CASSHPEGADTQYF. DNA for the CDR3: TGCGCCAGCAGCCACCCCGAGGGGGCAGATACGCAGTATTTT.

This sequence joins TRBV28 and TRBJ2-7, with TRBD2 identical over 8 bases. Germline lookup yields CDR1 MDHEN and CDR2 SYDVKM. CDR3 length equals 14 residues. Trimming cost V 2 bases and J 2 bases; bases outside gene matches: 2. The CDR3 bases are TGTGCCAGCAGTTTAGCCGGGAGGGCCTACGAGCAGTACTTC. This sequence encodes CASSLAGRAYEQYF.

The gene calls are TRBV29-1 and TRBJ2-1; TRBD2 aligns across 9 bases. Germline V lookup: CDR1 SQVTM, CDR2 ANQGSEA. V lost 8 bases and J lost 5; bases outside the gene matches: 10. The CDR3 covers 14 residues. CDR3 amino acids: CSTSGTSSNNEQFF. In nucleotides, the CDR3 is TGCAGCACCTCCGGGACTAGCAGTAACAATGAGCAGTTCTTC.

This chain connects TRBV19 to TRBJ1-5, with a tentative D call TRBD1 (5 bases). Germline lookup yields CDR1 LNHDA and CDR2 SQIVND (reference sequence). CDR3 size: 15 residues. V lost 4 bases, J lost 0 bases, and 10 bases lay in between. The CDR3 region has the DNA TGTGCCAGTAGTACCGACAGTTATAGCAATCAGCCCCAGCATTTT. It translates to CASSTDSYSNQPQHF. The full variable domain, in which reference TRBV19 and TRBJ1-5 provide the parts outside the CDR3, is DGGITQSPKYLFRKEGQNVTLSCEQNLNHDAMYWYRQDPGQGLRLIYYSQIVNDFQKGDIAEGYSVSREKKESFPLTVTSAQKNPTAFYLCASSTDSYSNQPQHFGDGTRLSIL.

DNA for the CDR3: TGTGCCAGCAGTCCCGAGTACAGGGTTGGAGCAGATACGCAGTATTTT. The encoded protein is CASSPEYRVGADTQYF. This chain joins TRBV28 and TRBJ2-3; possible D gene TRBD1, 6 bases. The CDR3 covers 16 residues. Germline lookup yields CDR1 MDHEN and CDR2 SYDVKM. Trimming cost V 5 bases and J 4 bases, with 19 bases left between them.

The V gene is TRBV3-1 (or the pseudogene TRBV3-2), the J gene TRBJ1-2, with D maybe TRBD1 (5 bases). The germline V gene encodes CDR1 LGHDT and CDR2 YNNKEL (reference sequence). The CDR3 sequence is 13 residues long. V was shortened by 1 base and J by 8 bases, with 11 bases between the two germline ends. The CDR3 reads CASSQGDRGGYTF. The CDR3 DNA follows: TGTGCCAGCAGCCAAGGCGACCGGGGGGGCTACACCTTC.

V is TRBV6-5 and J is TRBJ2-4, with D possibly being TRBD1 (7 bases). The CDR3 is 16 residues long. Trimming cost V 2 bases and J 4 bases, with 15 bases left between them. Germline V gives CDR1 MNHEY, CDR2 SVGAGI. As DNA, the CDR3 is TGTGCCAGCAGTTACGGTGGAGGGGGCACGAAAAACATTCAGTACTTC. Its translation is CASSYGGGGTKNIQYF.

This rearrangement joins TRBV5-5 to TRBJ2-5, with D tentatively TRBD1 (5 bases). CDR1 is SGHKS and CDR2 is YYEKEE in the germline V gene (reference sequence). V lost 0 bases, J lost 1 base, and 10 bases lay in between. This CDR3 spans 15 amino acids. Here the CDR3 DNA reads TGTGCCAGCAGCTTGGGGTCCCAGGGCCAAGAGACCCAGTACTTC. This gives the protein CASSLGSQGQETQYF.